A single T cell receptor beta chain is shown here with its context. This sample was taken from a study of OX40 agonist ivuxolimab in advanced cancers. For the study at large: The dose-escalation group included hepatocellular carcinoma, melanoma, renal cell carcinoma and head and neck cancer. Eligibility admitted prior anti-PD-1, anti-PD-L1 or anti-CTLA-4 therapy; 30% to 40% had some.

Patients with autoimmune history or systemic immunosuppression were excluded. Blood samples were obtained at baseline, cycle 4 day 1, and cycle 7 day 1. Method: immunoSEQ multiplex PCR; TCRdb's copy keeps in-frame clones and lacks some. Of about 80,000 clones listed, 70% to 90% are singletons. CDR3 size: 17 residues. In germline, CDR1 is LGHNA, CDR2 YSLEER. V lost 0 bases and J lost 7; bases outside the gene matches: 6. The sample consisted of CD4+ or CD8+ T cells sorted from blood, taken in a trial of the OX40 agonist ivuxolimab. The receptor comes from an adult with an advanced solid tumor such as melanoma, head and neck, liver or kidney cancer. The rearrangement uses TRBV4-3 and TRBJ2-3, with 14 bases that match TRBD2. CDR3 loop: CASSQDLGLAGANTQYF. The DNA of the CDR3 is TGCGCCAGCAGCCAAGATTTGGGACTAGCGGGGGCAAATACGCAGTATTTT.